The 9 T cell receptor beta chains given below trace back to one sample, sequenced in a study of blood T cells in healthy people across ages. For the second PCR, which ran for 7 to 11 cycles, a sample-barcoded 5' primer and a J-beta primer mix were used. TCRdb re-analysed the 5' RACE reads in MiXCR, keeping a single row per CDR3 protein. There are about 1.1 million distinct CDR3 sequences in the sample; less than 45% occur only once, and about an eighth lies in the top ten. The sequenced sample was blood. All receptors derive from a man aged 18 to 35 in good health.

The V gene is TRBV7-9, the J gene TRBJ2-1, with 7 bases identical to TRBD1. The CDR3 contains 17 residues. With V trimmed by 2 bases and J by 9 bases, 16 bases remained unmatched. Germline V lookup: CDR1 SEHNR, CDR2 FQNEAQ (reference sequence). The DNA for the CDR3 is TGTGCCAGCAGCTTAATTCCCCGACAGGGATCTGACAGTGAGCAGTTCTTC. The encoded protein is CASSLIPRQGSDSEQFF.

This chain connects TRBV12-3 or TRBV12-4 to TRBJ1-4, with a tentative D call TRBD1 (5 bases). Trimming stripped 7 bases from V and 5 bases from J, with 20 bases between. The CDR3 loop spans 16 amino acids. The CDR3 region has the DNA TGTGCCAGCACCGGCGGGGCCACGGCGGGCAATGAAAAACTGTTTTTT. It is translated as CASTGGATAGNEKLFF.

This clonotype has more than one count but fewer than ten. This rearrangement joins TRBV20-1 to TRBJ2-3; 10 nucleotides match TRBD2. The V segment lost 0 bases and the J segment 0 bases; nucleotides outside the gene matches: 12. From germline, CDR1 is DFQATT and CDR2 SNEGSKA (reference sequence). There are 19 residues in the CDR3. The DNA for the CDR3 is TGCAGTGCTAGAGATGTAGTAGCGGGGGGAGCCCTGAGCACAGATACGCAGTATTTT. Translating it yields CSARDVVAGGALSTDTQYF.

The V call is TRBV29-1, the J call TRBJ1-4; D possibly corresponds to TRBD1 (6 bases). Germline V gene data show CDR1 as SQVTM and CDR2 as ANQGSEA. V lost 3 bases and J 8 bases, leaving 13 bases between the germline ends. The CDR3 spans 13 residues. CDR3 in amino acids: CSVDTGSREKLFF. The CDR3 coding sequence is TGCAGCGTTGACACAGGGAGTCGGGAAAAACTGTTTTTT.

The J gene is TRBJ2-4, the V gene TRBV9; TRBD1 agrees at 8 bases. The J call may be wrong; the DNA end is better matched by TRBJ2-7. From germline, CDR1 is SGDLS and CDR2 YYNGEE. CDR3 length: 14 amino acids. This CDR3 reads CASSAPGQAYEQYF. The CDR3 DNA sequence: TGTGCCAGCAGCGCTCCGGGACAGGCTTACGAGCAGTACTTC.

This clonotype was observed a handful of times. The rearrangement links TRBV3-1 to TRBJ1-2; weak D call: TRBD1 (5 bases). The CDR3 totals 16 residues. CDR1 is LGHDT and CDR2 is YNNKEL in the germline V gene (reference sequence). V was pared by 2 bases and J by 6 bases, with 19 bases between. This CDR3 reads CASSQFRGEDVDGYTF. CDR3 in DNA: TGTGCCAGCAGCCAATTCCGGGGGGAGGACGTTGATGGCTACACCTTC.

The CDR3 spells CASSTTAHNSPLHF. CDR3 sequence (DNA): TGTGCCAGCAGTACGACAGCCCATAATTCACCCCTCCACTTT. This rearrangement joins TRBV12-3 or TRBV12-4 to TRBJ1-6; TRBD1 is a possible D gene (5 bases). V lost 5 bases and J lost 5, with 10 bases in between. The CDR3 contains 14 residues.

This chain connects TRBV20-1 to TRBJ2-7; 7 bases are shared with TRBD2. CDR1 and CDR2 (germline): DFQATT, SNEGSKA (reference sequence). The CDR3 has 11 amino acids. Germline trimming cut 1 base from V and 6 bases from J; bases unmatched to any gene: 0. This CDR3 reads CSARGEGEQYF. The CDR3 DNA sequence: TGCAGTGCTAGAGGGGAGGGCGAGCAGTACTTC.

The chain combines TRBV19 with TRBJ1-1; unclear D gene. V was shortened by 6 bases and J by 7 bases, with 12 bases between the two germline ends. This CDR3 is 12 amino acids long. Germline CDR1 reads LNHDA; CDR2 reads SQIVND (reference sequence). The CDR3 reads CASSVGLGEAFF. As DNA, the CDR3 is TGTGCCAGTAGCGTTGGGTTGGGTGAAGCTTTCTTT.